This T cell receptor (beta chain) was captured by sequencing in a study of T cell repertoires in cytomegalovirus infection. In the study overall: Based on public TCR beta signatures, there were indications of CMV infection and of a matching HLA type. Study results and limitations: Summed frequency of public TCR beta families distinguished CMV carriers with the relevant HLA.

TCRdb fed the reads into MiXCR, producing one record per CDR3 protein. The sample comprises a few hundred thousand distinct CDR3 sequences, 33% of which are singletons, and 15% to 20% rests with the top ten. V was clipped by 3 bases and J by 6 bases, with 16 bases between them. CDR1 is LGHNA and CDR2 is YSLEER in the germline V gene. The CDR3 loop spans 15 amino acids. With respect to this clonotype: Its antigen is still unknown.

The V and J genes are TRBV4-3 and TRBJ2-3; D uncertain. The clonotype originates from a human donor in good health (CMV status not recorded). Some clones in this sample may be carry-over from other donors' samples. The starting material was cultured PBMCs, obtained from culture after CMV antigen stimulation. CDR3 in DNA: TGCGCCAGCAGCCATGCCTCGGCGGAATCGGATACGCAGTATTTT. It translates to CASSHASAESDTQYF.